The rows below give T cell receptor beta chains drawn from one sample of a study of PD-L1 blockade in urothelial cancer. The protocol was immunoSEQ multiplex PCR, while the TCRdb copy is restricted to in-frame clones and leaves out a portion. The table has tens of thousands of clones, roughly four fifths seen once; the top ten hold roughly 3.1%. The specimen was PBMCs, collected around atezolizumab (anti-PD-L1) treatment. All receptors come from a man between 65 and 85 years old with urothelial cancer. Each CDR3 is given with its conserved first and last residue. The D gene is left open where the match is weak.

d_gene,j_gene,v_gene,CDR3aa,CDR3nt
-,TRBJ1-4,TRBV30,CAWSVRGNEKLFF,TGTGCCTGGAGTGTGCGAGGGAACGAAAAACTGTTTTTT
-,TRBJ1-2,TRBV5-4,CASSPSGSYGYTF,TGTGCCAGCAGCCCATCGGGATCCTATGGCTACACCTTC
-,TRBJ2-3,TRBV7-5,CVRSLGQGALNTDTQYF,TGTGTCAGAAGCTTAGGGCAGGGGGCGTTGAACACAGATACGCAGTATTTT
-,TRBJ1-1,TRBV2,CASSEKDIYTEAFF,TGTGCCAGCAGTGAAAAGGACATCTACACTGAAGCTTTCTTT
TRBD1,TRBJ1-1,TRBV9,CASSVGGQTNTEAFF,TGTGCCAGCAGCGTAGGGGGACAGACAAACACTGAAGCTTTCTTT
TRBD2,TRBJ2-2,TRBV2,CASSRLAGIEAGELFF,TGTGCCAGCAGTCGACTAGCGGGTATCGAAGCCGGGGAGCTGTTTTTT
TRBD1,TRBJ1-4,TRBV18,CASSLGQINEKLFF,TGTGCCAGCTCACTGGGACAGATTAATGAAAAACTGTTTTTT
TRBD2,TRBJ2-5,TRBV27,CASSPIAGPRQETQYF,TGTGCCAGCAGTCCAATAGCGGGTCCCAGACAAGAGACCCAGTACTTC
-,TRBJ1-1,TRBV7-2,CASSYRDGNTEAFF,TGTGCCAGCAGTTACAGGGACGGGAACACTGAAGCTTTCTTT
-,TRBJ1-4,TRBV11-2,CASSSLEFRGRLFF,TGTGCCAGCAGCTCCCTTGAATTCAGGGGCAGACTGTTTTTT
TRBD2,TRBJ2-3,TRBV18,CASSPVAGGPSDIDTQYF,TGTGCCAGCTCACCGGTAGCGGGAGGGCCATCTGACATAGATACGCAGTATTTT
-,TRBJ2-7,TRBV14,CASSQSFGGEQYF,TGTGCCAGCAGCCAGTCTTTTGGAGGCGAGCAGTACTTC
TRBD1,TRBJ1-2,TRBV5-6,CASSLPSRTGVGYTF,TGTGCCAGCAGCTTGCCCTCTAGGACAGGGGTCGGCTACACCTTC